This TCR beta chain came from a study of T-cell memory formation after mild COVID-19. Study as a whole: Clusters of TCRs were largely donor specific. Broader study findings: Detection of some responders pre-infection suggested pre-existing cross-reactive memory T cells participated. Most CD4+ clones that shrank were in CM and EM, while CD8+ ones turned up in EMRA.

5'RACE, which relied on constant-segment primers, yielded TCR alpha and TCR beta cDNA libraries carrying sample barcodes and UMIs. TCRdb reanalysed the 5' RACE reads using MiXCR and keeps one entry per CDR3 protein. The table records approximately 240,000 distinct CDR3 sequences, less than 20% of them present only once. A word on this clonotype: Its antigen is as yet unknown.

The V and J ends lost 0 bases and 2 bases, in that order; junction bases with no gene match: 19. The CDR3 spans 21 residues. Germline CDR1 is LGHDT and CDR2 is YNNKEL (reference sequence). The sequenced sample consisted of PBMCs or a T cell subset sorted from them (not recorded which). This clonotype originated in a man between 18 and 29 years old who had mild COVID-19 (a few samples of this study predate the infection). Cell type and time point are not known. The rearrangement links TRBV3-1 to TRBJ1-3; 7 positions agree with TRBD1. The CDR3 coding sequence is TGTGCCAGCAGCCAAGATGTACCAATCGGGACAGTCCATTCGACTGGAAACACCATATATTTT. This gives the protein CASSQDVPIGTVHSTGNTIYF. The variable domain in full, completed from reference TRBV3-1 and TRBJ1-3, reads DTAVSQTPKYLVTQMGNDKSIKCEQNLGHDTMYWYKQDSKKFLKIMFSYNNKELIINETVPNRFSPKSPDKAHLNLHINSLELGDSAVYFCASSQDVPIGTVHSTGNTIYFGEGSWLTVV.